The 18 T cell receptor beta chains given below trace back to one sample, sequenced in a study of cytomegalovirus exposure and HLA in healthy donors. PCR was performed using 60 Vbeta and 13 Jbeta primers. Some clones are missing from TCRdb's copy, which holds only in-frame ones; the method was immunoSEQ multiplex PCR. The sample shows approximately 160,000 clones, approximately 81% of them seen only once. Sequencing was done on a sample of PBMCs. These receptor sequences come from a man younger than 35 in good health and CMV-seronegative.

The chain combines TRBV9 with TRBJ2-6, with 8 bases fitting TRBD2. The CDR3 totals 17 residues. With 1 base clipped from V and 4 bases from J, the junction kept 7 bases outside the gene matches. Germline V gene sequence: CDR1 SGDLS, CDR2 YYNGEE. The CDR3 region is CASSVPGTRGGANVLTF. DNA for the CDR3: TGTGCCAGCAGCGTACCCGGGACTAGAGGCGGGGCCAACGTCCTGACTTTC.

The V and J genes are TRBV19 and TRBJ2-3, with 8 positions matching TRBD2. The germline V gene encodes CDR1 LNHDA and CDR2 SQIVND (reference sequence). The V and J ends lost 4 bases and 1 base, in that order; junction bases with no gene match: 4. The CDR3 has 15 residues. The CDR3 DNA sequence: TGTGCCAGTAGTAGCGGGAGGACCCGCACAGATACGCAGTATTTT. Its translation is CASSSGRTRTDTQYF.

This clone was seen a few times. This chain connects TRBV7-8 to TRBJ1-1; a weak D match, TRBD1 (5 bases). Germline lookup yields CDR1 SGHVS and CDR2 FQNEAQ. The CDR3 runs to 15 residues. V was cut by 3 bases and J by 0 bases, with 11 bases left in between. The chain's CDR3 is CASSFSGGLNTEAFF. DNA of the CDR3: TGTGCCAGCAGCTTTTCGGGGGGATTGAACACTGAAGCTTTCTTT. The full variable domain, in which reference TRBV7-8 and TRBJ1-1 provide the parts outside the CDR3, is GAGVSQSPRYKVAKRGQDVALRCDPISGHVSLFWYQQALGQGPEFLTYFQNEAQLDKSGLPSDRFFAERPEGSVSTLKIQRTQQEDSAVYLCASSFSGGLNTEAFFGQGTRLTVV.

This clone was seen a single time. This chain links TRBV10-3 with TRBJ2-7, with 13 nucleotides matching TRBD2. CDR1 and CDR2 (germline): ENHRY, SYGVKD. CDR3 length: 16 residues. V trimming: 9 bases; J trimming: 6 bases; junction bases outside the gene matches: 14. The CDR3 loop is CAITLLAGGMGPEQYF. The CDR3 nucleotides read TGTGCCATAACCCTACTAGCGGGAGGGATGGGCCCCGAGCAGTACTTC.

This rearrangement joins TRBV7-2 to TRBJ1-4; unclear D gene. Per the germline V gene, CDR1 is SGHTA and CDR2 is FQGNSA. Trimming left V 0 bases short and J 13 bases short, with 12 bases between. CDR3 length: 13 residues. Here the CDR3 DNA reads TGTGCCAGCAGCTTAGCGACGGCTAGAGGACTGTTTTTT. It specifies CASSLATARGLFF.

The chain joins TRBV27 to TRBJ2-3; tentative D call: TRBD1 (6 bases). In germline, CDR1 is MNHEY, CDR2 SMNVEV (reference sequence). CDR3 length: 16 amino acids. With 5 bases removed from V and 2 bases from J, the gap between germline ends came to 17 bases. The chain's CDR3 is CASSPTRDTLTDTQYF. As DNA, the CDR3 is TGTGCCAGCAGTCCTACCCGGGACACCCTCACAGATACGCAGTATTTT.

This chain joins TRBV6-4 and TRBJ1-5; TRBD1 aligns across 9 bases. This CDR3 has 14 residues. The germline gives CDR1 MRHNA, CDR2 SNTAGT. After removal of 6 bases from V and 0 bases from J, the junction contained 0 bases not matched to a gene. The CDR3 DNA reads TGTGCCAGCAGGACAGGGGGTAGCAATCAGCCCCAGCATTTT. Its protein product is CASRTGGSNQPQHF.

The chain recombines TRBV7-2 with TRBJ2-5, with D possibly matching TRBD2 (7 bases). Germline V gene lookup returns CDR1 SGHTA and CDR2 FQGNSA. This CDR3 has 15 amino acids. Trimming cost V 2 bases and J 5 bases, with 15 bases left between them. In nucleotides, the CDR3 is TGTGCCAGCAGCTTAAGTTTTGAGGGGGGGGAGACCCAGTACTTC. Encoded protein: CASSLSFEGGETQYF. The whole variable domain, filled in from reference TRBV7-2 and TRBJ2-5, reads GAGVSQSPSNKVTEKGKDVELRCDPISGHTALYWYRQSLGQGLEFLIYFQGNSAPDKSGLPSDRFSAERTGGSVSTLTIQRTQQEDSAVYLCASSLSFEGGETQYFGPGTRLLVL.

This clone was detected a few times. The chain has TRBV11-2 and TRBJ2-7; 11 positions agree with TRBD2. V dropped 1 base and J dropped 5; count of bases not matched to a gene: 10. The germline CDR1 and CDR2 sequences are SGHAT and FQNNGV. There are 17 residues in the CDR3. Here the CDR3 DNA reads TGTGCCAGCAGCTTAGGTAGCGGGAGGGCCCTTAGCGACGAGCAGTACTTC. Residues: CASSLGSGRALSDEQYF.

This chain links TRBV12-5 with TRBJ2-7; D gene ambiguous. The V end was cut by 7 bases, the J end by 6 bases, with 16 bases between. The germline V gene has CDR1 LGHNT and CDR2 FRNRAP. The CDR3 is 13 residues long. In DNA form, the CDR3 reads TGTGCTAGTGCCCTATCCCCCCCAGGCGAGCAGTACTTC. It translates to CASALSPPGEQYF.

The chain couples TRBV5-4 to TRBJ2-1; TRBD2 agrees at 12 bases. Trimming took 3 bases from V and 4 from J; bases not matched to a gene: 5. From germline, CDR1 is SGHNT and CDR2 YYREEE (reference sequence). The length of the CDR3 is 16 residues. CDR3 in amino acids: CASSSRTSGVYNEQFF. The CDR3 DNA follows: TGTGCCAGCAGCTCCCGGACTAGCGGGGTTTACAATGAGCAGTTCTTC.

Regarding this clone: The sample holds other DNA sequences that translate to the same CDR3. The chain uses TRBV5-4 and TRBJ2-5; D possibly corresponds to TRBD2 (5 bases). The CDR3 length is 13 residues. The germline V gene encodes CDR1 SGHNT and CDR2 YYREEE (reference sequence). The V gene lost 1 base and the J gene lost 3 bases, with 7 bases spanning the gap. CDR3 sequence: CASSLRGEETQYF. In nucleotides, the CDR3 is TGTGCCAGCAGCTTGCGGGGAGAAGAGACCCAGTACTTC.

The rearrangement uses TRBV29-1 and TRBJ2-5; TRBD1 matches at 7 bases. The DNA matches TRBJ2-7 better at its end, which makes the J call doubtful. Germline V lookup: CDR1 SQVTM, CDR2 ANQGSEA. CDR3 length: 13 amino acids. This CDR3 reads CSALGDSPYEQYF. In nucleotides, the CDR3 is TGCAGCGCCCTTGGGGACAGTCCCTACGAGCAGTACTTC.

V usage is TRBV2 and J usage is TRBJ1-5, with 12 bases aligning to TRBD1. The CDR3 extends over 17 amino acids. CDR1 is SNHLY, CDR2 FYNNEI, per germline. The junction had 8 bases not matched to a gene; V was cut back by 4 bases and J by 4 bases. CDR3 sequence: CASSVDRDRGPNQPQHF. The CDR3, as DNA: TGTGCCAGCAGTGTCGATCGGGACAGGGGGCCGAATCAGCCCCAGCATTTT. The whole variable domain, filled in from reference TRBV2 and TRBJ1-5, reads EPEVTQTPSHQVTQMGQEVILRCVPISNHLYFYWYRQILGQKVEFLVSFYNNEISEKSEIFDDQFSVERPDGSNFTLKIRSTKLEDSAMYFCASSVDRDRGPNQPQHFGDGTRLSIL.

The rearrangement joins TRBV5-1 to TRBJ1-1; no clear D. This CDR3 is 15 amino acids long. Germline-derived CDR1 and CDR2 are SGHRS and YFSETQ. The V and J ends lost 0 bases and 3 bases respectively, with 12 bases between them. The CDR3 spells CASSLDAGSDTEAFF. The DNA for the CDR3 is TGCGCCAGCAGCTTGGATGCGGGGTCGGACACTGAAGCTTTCTTT. The entire variable domain, with the rest obtained from reference TRBV5-1 and TRBJ1-1, is as follows: KAGVTQTPRYLIKTRGQQVTLSCSPISGHRSVSWYQQTPGQGLQFLFEYFSETQRNKGNFPGRFSGRQFSNSRSEMNVSTLELGDSALYLCASSLDAGSDTEAFFGQGTRLTVV.

The V gene is TRBV30, the J gene TRBJ2-1, with 10 bases identical to TRBD2. J lost 5 bases, V lost 2 bases, and 6 bases had no gene match. The CDR3 is 15 amino acids. The germline gives CDR1 GTSNPN, CDR2 SVGIG (reference sequence). The CDR3, as DNA: TGTGCCTGGAGTAAAAAAGGACTAGCGGACAATGAGCAGTTCTTC. It yields the protein CAWSKKGLADNEQFF.

In DNA, the CDR3 is TGTGCCAGCAGAGGACTAGCGGGACCCTACGAGCAGTACTTC. It encodes CASRGLAGPYEQYF. The chain is built from TRBV6-1 and TRBJ2-7; 12 bases align to TRBD2. Germline V gives CDR1 MNHNS, CDR2 SASEGT. The CDR3 is 14 residues long. The trim removed 6 bases at V and 2 bases at J, leaving 2 bases unmatched.

The genes are TRBV4-3 and TRBJ2-7; 8 nucleotides line up with TRBD1. This CDR3 spans 19 amino acids. Trimming removed 1 base from V and 2 bases from J; junction bases left unmatched: 16. Germline assignment: CDR1 LGHNA and CDR2 YSLEER. CDR3 loop: CASSQGVFHRTGPTYEQYF. The CDR3 DNA reads as TGCGCCAGCAGCCAAGGAGTTTTTCACCGGACAGGGCCAACCTACGAGCAGTACTTC.